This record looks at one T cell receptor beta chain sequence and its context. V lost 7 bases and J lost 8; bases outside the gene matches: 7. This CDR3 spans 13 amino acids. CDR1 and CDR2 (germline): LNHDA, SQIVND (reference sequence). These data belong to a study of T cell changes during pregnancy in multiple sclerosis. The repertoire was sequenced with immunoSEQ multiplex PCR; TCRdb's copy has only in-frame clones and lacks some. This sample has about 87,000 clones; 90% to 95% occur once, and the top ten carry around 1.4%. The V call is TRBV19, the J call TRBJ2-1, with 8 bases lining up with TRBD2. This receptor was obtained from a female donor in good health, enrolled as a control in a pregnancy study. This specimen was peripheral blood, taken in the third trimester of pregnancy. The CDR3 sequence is CASTPSGFDEQFF. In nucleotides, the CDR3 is TGTGCCAGTACACCTAGCGGGTTCGATGAGCAGTTCTTC. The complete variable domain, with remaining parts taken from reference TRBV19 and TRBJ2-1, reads DGGITQSPKYLFRKEGQNVTLSCEQNLNHDAMYWYRQDPGQGLRLIYYSQIVNDFQKGDIAEGYSVSREKKESFPLTVTSAQKNPTAFYLCASTPSGFDEQFFGPGTRLTVL.